The 28 T cell receptor beta chains below all came from one sample that was sequenced in a study of cytomegalovirus exposure and HLA in healthy donors. The PCR was carried out with 60 Vbeta primers and 13 Jbeta primers. Libraries were prepared by immunoSEQ multiplex PCR; TCRdb keeps only in-frame clonotypes and omits some of them. The data hold a few hundred thousand clones, with 83% observed a single time. The sequenced sample consisted of PBMCs. Source of these receptors: a girl between 5 and 17 years old in good health and CMV-seronegative.

The chain links TRBV2 to TRBJ2-3; TRBD1 matches 7 bases. Looked up from germline, CDR1 is SNHLY and CDR2 is FYNNEI. This CDR3 is 15 amino acids long. The V gene end was trimmed by 5 bases and the J gene end by 4 bases; junction bases not matched to a gene: 9. The CDR3, as DNA: TGTGCCAGCAGTACCTCCAGGGGGTTGGCAGATACGCAGTATTTT. It specifies CASSTSRGLADTQYF. The full variable domain, completed using reference TRBV2 and TRBJ2-3, is EPEVTQTPSHQVTQMGQEVILRCVPISNHLYFYWYRQILGQKVEFLVSFYNNEISEKSEIFDDQFSVERPDGSNFTLKIRSTKLEDSAMYFCASSTSRGLADTQYFGPGTRLTVL.

V and J are TRBV12-5 and TRBJ2-7, with D uncertain. V gave up 3 bases and J gave up 6 bases, with 9 bases separating them. Germline V gene sequence: CDR1 LGHNT, CDR2 FRNRAP. This CDR3 spans 12 amino acids. CDR3: CASGLGAGEQYF. The CDR3 nucleotides read TGTGCTAGTGGTTTAGGAGCCGGCGAGCAGTACTTC. The entire variable domain, with the rest obtained from reference TRBV12-5 and TRBJ2-7, is as follows: DARVTQTPRHKVTEMGQEVTMRCQPILGHNTVFWYRQTMMQGLELLAYFRNRAPLDDSGMPKDRFSAEMPDATLATLKIQPSEPRDSAVYFCASGLGAGEQYFGPGTRLTVT.

The chain employs TRBV6-1 and TRBJ1-4; no reliable D call. This CDR3 has 15 residues. The germline gives CDR1 MNHNS, CDR2 SASEGT. V shed 0 bases and J shed 3 bases, with 8 bases lying between them. CDR3 DNA: TGTGCCAGCAGTGAAGCAGGGAGGGCTAATGAAAAACTGTTTTTT. Amino acids: CASSEAGRANEKLFF.

This chain uses TRBV27 with TRBJ2-7, with 12 nucleotides matching TRBD1. The J segment lost 6 bases and the V segment lost 5 bases, leaving 11 bases of the junction unmatched. Per germline, CDR1 MNHEY and CDR2 SMNVEV (reference sequence). This CDR3 spans 16 amino acids. CDR3 in amino acids: CASSRLLGTGGFEQYF. The CDR3 coding sequence is TGTGCCAGCAGTCGTTTACTGGGGACAGGGGGCTTCGAGCAGTACTTC.

The CDR3 sequence is CASSSTGDGSYNSPLHF. DNA for the CDR3: TGCGCCAGCAGCTCTACAGGGGATGGTTCCTATAATTCACCCCTCCACTTT. The gene calls are TRBV5-1 and TRBJ1-6; the match to TRBD1 covers 7 bases. This CDR3 comprises 17 residues. Trimming cost V 3 bases and J 1 base; bases outside gene matches: 7. CDR1 is SGHRS and CDR2 is YFSETQ in the germline V gene.

The chain couples TRBV20-1 to TRBJ2-7; D is undetermined. CDR3 size: 8 residues. Trimming stripped 1 base from V and 12 bases from J, with 4 bases between. Germline V gene sequence: CDR1 DFQATT, CDR2 SNEGSKA (reference sequence). The CDR3 loop is CSARGGYF. As DNA, the CDR3 is TGCAGTGCTAGAGGCGGGTACTTC.

The V and J genes are TRBV7-6 and TRBJ1-3, with a possible D match to TRBD1 (5 bases). The ends were cut back, 6 bases at V and 5 bases at J, with 14 bases in the middle. Germline V lookup: CDR1 SGHVS, CDR2 FNYEAQ. The CDR3 extends over 14 amino acids. CDR3 nucleotides: TGTGCCAGCAGTCTGAGTGACAGAAGAAACACCATATATTTT. It encodes CASSLSDRRNTIYF.

The rearrangement joins TRBV29-1 to TRBJ2-5; 7 bases match TRBD2. The length of the CDR3 is 12 residues. V gave up 5 bases and J gave up 2 bases; unmatched junction bases: 2. Germline lookup yields CDR1 SQVTM and CDR2 ANQGSEA. The CDR3 region is CSVSSGQETQYF. For the CDR3, the DNA is TGCAGCGTTTCTAGCGGTCAAGAGACCCAGTACTTC. Drawing the rest from reference TRBV29-1 and TRBJ2-5, the complete variable domain is SAVISQKPSRDICQRGTSLTIQCQVDSQVTMMFWYRQQPGQSLTLIATANQGSEATYESGFVIDKFPISRPNLTFSTLTVSNMSPEDSSIYLCSVSSGQETQYFGPGTRLLVL.

This chain joins TRBV5-1 and TRBJ2-1; a possible D gene is TRBD2 (7 bases). Germline CDR1 and CDR2: SGHRS and YFSETQ. Trimming stripped 0 bases from V and 2 bases from J, with 12 bases between. This CDR3 has 16 amino acids. Here the CDR3 reads CASSLDAGAPYNEQFF. The DNA for the CDR3 is TGCGCCAGCAGCTTGGATGCGGGGGCCCCCTACAATGAGCAGTTCTTC.

This clone was recorded a few times. The chain joins TRBV2 to TRBJ1-1, with 7 bases identical to TRBD1. This CDR3 region has 13 residues. Trimming removed 6 bases from V and 3 bases from J; junction bases left unmatched: 4. Germline V lookup: CDR1 SNHLY, CDR2 FYNNEI. The CDR3 is CASREQGYTEAFF. The DNA for the CDR3 is TGTGCCAGCAGGGAACAGGGGTACACTGAAGCTTTCTTT.

The chain is built from TRBV7-2 and TRBJ1-5; D uncertain. The CDR3 totals 15 residues. CDR1 is SGHTA and CDR2 is FQGNSA in the germline V gene. The V gene lost 1 base and the J gene lost 8 bases, with 15 bases spanning the gap. CDR3 amino acids: CASSLGREVKKPQHF. Written as DNA, the CDR3 is TGTGCCAGCAGCTTAGGACGAGAGGTGAAGAAGCCCCAGCATTTT.

V and J are TRBV7-9 and TRBJ1-2, with D maybe TRBD1 (6 bases). Per the germline V gene, CDR1 is SEHNR and CDR2 is FQNEAQ (reference sequence). This CDR3 contains 18 residues. The germline V and J ends were trimmed by 5 bases and 8 bases, with 30 bases remaining between them. In nucleotides, the CDR3 is TGTGCCAGCAGCGTCTCAGGACAGCCTCGGAAACACAACGGGGGCTACACCTTC. Translating it yields CASSVSGQPRKHNGGYTF.

The chain has TRBV10-3 and TRBJ2-7; maybe TRBD2 (5 bases). This CDR3 contains 15 residues. Trimming removed 0 bases at V and 3 bases at J, with 12 bases between. CDR1 is ENHRY, CDR2 SYGVKD, per germline. CDR3 DNA sequence: TGTGCCATCAGTGAGTCGACTGTCGAGGGCTACGAGCAGTACTTC. Its translation: CAISESTVEGYEQYF.

This clone was counted between two and nine times. CDR3 sequence: CASSPKTVYEQYF. In DNA form, the CDR3 reads TGTGCCAGCAGCCCAAAGACAGTCTACGAGCAGTACTTC. This chain uses TRBV2 with TRBJ2-7; TRBD1 is a possible D gene (5 bases). CDR3 length: 13 residues. The V gene lost 6 bases and the J gene lost 3 bases, with 12 bases spanning the gap. Germline CDR1 and CDR2: SNHLY and FYNNEI.

A single count supports this clone. V gene TRBV5-1 combines with J gene TRBJ1-1, with TRBD1 identical over 9 bases. CDR3 size: 19 residues. Germline V gene data show CDR1 as SGHRS and CDR2 as YFSETQ. With V trimmed by 3 bases and J by 0 bases, 15 bases remained unmatched. In DNA form, the CDR3 reads TGCGCCAGCAGCTCCCAGAGGGACAGGGCTTTAATCATGAACACTGAAGCTTTCTTT. Protein sequence: CASSSQRDRALIMNTEAFF.

The CDR3 here is CASSPRQGASYGYTF. In nucleotides, the CDR3 is TGCGCCAGCAGCCCAAGACAGGGGGCGAGCTATGGCTACACCTTC. This chain links TRBV5-1 with TRBJ1-2; 10 nucleotides align to TRBD1. The CDR3 extends over 15 amino acids. The trim removed 4 bases at V and 4 bases at J, leaving 7 bases unmatched. Germline V lookup: CDR1 SGHRS, CDR2 YFSETQ.

V is TRBV7-9 and J is TRBJ1-2; D ambiguous. The CDR3 covers 15 residues. V lost 5 bases, J lost 5 bases, and 18 bases lay in between. Germline V lookup: CDR1 SEHNR, CDR2 FQNEAQ (reference sequence). CDR3 region: CASSTTPHLGYGYTF. CDR3 DNA sequence: TGTGCCAGCAGCACCACACCGCATCTAGGATATGGCTACACCTTC. Filled out from reference TRBV7-9 and TRBJ1-2, the complete variable domain reads DTGVSQNPRHKITKRGQNVTFRCDPISEHNRLYWYRQTLGQGPEFLTYFQNEAQLEKSRLLSDRFSAERPKGSFSTLEIQRTEQGDSAMYLCASSTTPHLGYGYTFGSGTRLTVV.

The rearrangement joins TRBV25-1 to TRBJ2-2; 9 bases map to TRBD1. This CDR3 is built from 17 residues. With V trimmed by 2 bases and J by 1 base, 5 bases remained unmatched. Per the germline V gene, CDR1 is MGHDK and CDR2 is SYGVNS. CDR3 protein: CASSEMGTGKNTGELFF. As DNA, the CDR3 is TGTGCCAGCAGTGAAATGGGGACAGGGAAGAACACCGGGGAGCTGTTTTTT.

The chain carries TRBV19 and TRBJ1-1; tentatively, D is TRBD1 (5 bases). Germline lookup yields CDR1 LNHDA and CDR2 SQIVND (reference sequence). CDR3 length: 15 residues. Trimming left V 4 bases short and J 4 bases short, with 16 bases between. The CDR3 sequence is CASSTDPRVSTEAFF. The CDR3 region has the DNA TGTGCCAGTAGTACCGACCCCAGGGTGAGCACTGAAGCTTTCTTT.

This clone showed up just a few times. The chain employs TRBV4-3 and TRBJ2-4; D may be TRBD2 (5 bases). CDR3 size: 16 residues. V was trimmed by 0 bases and J by 0 bases, leaving 9 bases between them. Looked up from germline, CDR1 is LGHNA and CDR2 is YSLEER. The CDR3 nucleotides read TGCGCCAGCAGCCAAGATCTAGCAATAGCCAAAAACATTCAGTACTTC. Encoded protein: CASSQDLAIAKNIQYF.

The chain carries TRBV6-5 and TRBJ2-5; 8 bases line up with TRBD1. V was pared by 6 bases and J by 1 base, with 4 bases of the junction left unmatched. The CDR3 has 14 amino acids. Per the germline V gene, CDR1 is MNHEY and CDR2 is SVGAGI. CDR3 loop: CASRQTGVQETQYF. The CDR3 DNA sequence: TGTGCCAGCAGGCAGACAGGGGTCCAAGAGACCCAGTACTTC.

The chain links TRBV5-1 to TRBJ1-4; 12 positions agree with TRBD1. The CDR3 has 20 amino acids. Germline V CDR1 and CDR2: SGHRS, YFSETQ. Unmatched junction bases numbered 12, after V lost 2 bases and J lost 1 base. In nucleotides, the CDR3 is TGCGCCAGCAGCTTCCAATCCTCCGGGACAGGGGGCCGAACTAATGAAAAACTGTTTTTT. Its protein product is CASSFQSSGTGGRTNEKLFF.

The chain combines TRBV5-1 with TRBJ2-6; a possible D gene is TRBD1 (5 bases). This CDR3 comprises 17 residues. With 0 bases removed from V and 0 bases from J, the gap between germline ends came to 10 bases. Germline V lookup: CDR1 SGHRS, CDR2 YFSETQ. The CDR3 sequence is CASSLDRLTSGANVLTF. The CDR3, as DNA: TGCGCCAGCAGCTTGGACAGGCTTACCTCTGGGGCCAACGTCCTGACTTTC.

Worth noting for this clone: Other DNA sequences of this sample code for an identical CDR3. The rearrangement joins TRBV6-5 to TRBJ1-5; no definite D call. The CDR3 extends over 12 amino acids. The V gene lost 6 bases and the J gene lost 4 bases, with 7 bases spanning the gap. Germline V gene data show CDR1 as MNHEY and CDR2 as SVGAGI. The CDR3 nucleotides are TGTGCCAGCAGGACGAGGAATCAGCCCCAGCATTTT. Residues: CASRTRNQPQHF.

This chain joins TRBV2 and TRBJ2-6; no definite D call. Germline CDR1 SNHLY, CDR2 FYNNEI. Trimming took off 6 bases at V and 3 bases at J, with 12 bases between the two ends. The CDR3 is 15 amino acids. CDR3 protein: CASRVWLDGANVLTF. The CDR3 nucleotides are TGTGCCAGCAGGGTATGGCTAGATGGGGCCAACGTCCTGACTTTC.

The chain joins TRBV11-2 to TRBJ2-5; no reliable D call. CDR1 and CDR2 from the germline V gene are SGHAT and FQNNGV. The V end was cut by 10 bases, the J end by 1 base, with 7 bases between. This CDR3 contains 11 residues. The CDR3: CATQSQETQYF. In nucleotides, the CDR3 is TGTGCCACCCAGTCCCAAGAGACCCAGTACTTC.

This chain links TRBV28 with TRBJ1-2; TRBD1 matches at 8 bases. This CDR3 contains 14 residues. The germline gives CDR1 MDHEN, CDR2 SYDVKM. The V segment lost 3 bases and the J segment 7 bases; nucleotides outside the gene matches: 7. This CDR3 is CASSLQGAGIGYTF. As DNA, the CDR3 is TGTGCCAGCAGTTTGCAGGGGGCGGGAATTGGCTACACCTTC.

The genes are TRBV7-8 and TRBJ2-7; 7 nucleotides line up with TRBD1. This CDR3 spans 17 amino acids. Germline V CDR1 and CDR2: SGHVS, FQNEAQ. Unmatched junction bases numbered 8, after V lost 0 bases and J lost 0 bases. The CDR3 reads CASSLAATGTRSYEQYF. The CDR3 region has the DNA TGTGCCAGCAGCTTAGCCGCGACAGGGACCCGCTCCTACGAGCAGTACTTC.